This T cell receptor beta chain was recovered during a study of blood T cell repertoires in COVID-19. Turning to the study itself: T cells, B-cell-depleted T cells, or PBMCs supplied cDNA or gDNA.

Patients at the Seattle site were enrolled during active infection and followed longitudinally. Only in-frame clones appear in the TCRdb table, and some are missing; sequencing was by immunoSEQ multiplex PCR. The top ten hold around 6.3% of the sample, which has about 250,000 clones, approximately 90% seen once. The sample comprised peripheral blood. The clonotype originates from a woman in her thirties with COVID-19, enrolled during active disease.

CDR3 region: CASSYSVESQPQHF. The CDR3 nucleotides read TGTGCCAGCAGTTACTCGGTGGAGAGCCAGCCCCAGCATTTT. V is TRBV6-5 and J is TRBJ1-5; D is ambiguous. The CDR3 consists of 14 residues. V was cut by 0 bases and J by 7 bases, with 10 bases left in between. Germline CDR1 is MNHEY and CDR2 is SVGAGI.